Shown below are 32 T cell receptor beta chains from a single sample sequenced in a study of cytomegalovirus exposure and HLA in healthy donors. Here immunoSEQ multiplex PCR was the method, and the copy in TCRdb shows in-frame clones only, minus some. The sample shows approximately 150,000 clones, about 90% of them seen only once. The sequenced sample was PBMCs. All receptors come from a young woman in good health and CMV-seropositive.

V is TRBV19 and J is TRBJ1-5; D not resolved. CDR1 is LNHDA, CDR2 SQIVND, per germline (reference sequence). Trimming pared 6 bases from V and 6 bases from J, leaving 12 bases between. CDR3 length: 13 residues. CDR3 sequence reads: CASSPRVRQPQHF. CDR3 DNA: TGTGCCAGTAGCCCGCGGGTGCGTCAGCCCCAGCATTTT.

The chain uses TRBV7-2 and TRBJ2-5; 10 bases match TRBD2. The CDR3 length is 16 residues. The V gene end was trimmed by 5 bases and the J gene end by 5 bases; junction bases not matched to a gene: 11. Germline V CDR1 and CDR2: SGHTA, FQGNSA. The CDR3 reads CASSPIAGGLRETQYF. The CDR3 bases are TGTGCCAGCAGCCCTATAGCGGGAGGCCTGAGGGAGACCCAGTACTTC.

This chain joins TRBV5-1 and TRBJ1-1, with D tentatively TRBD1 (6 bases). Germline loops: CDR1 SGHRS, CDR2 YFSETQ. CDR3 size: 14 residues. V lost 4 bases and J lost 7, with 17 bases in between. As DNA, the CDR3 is TGCGCCAGCAGCCCTCTCCTTTGGACAGTTGAAGCTTTCTTT. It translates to CASSPLLWTVEAFF.

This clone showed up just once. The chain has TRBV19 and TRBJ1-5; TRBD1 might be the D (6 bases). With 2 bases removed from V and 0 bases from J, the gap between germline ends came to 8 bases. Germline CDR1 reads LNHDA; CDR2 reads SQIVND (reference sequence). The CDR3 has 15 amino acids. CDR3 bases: TGTGCCAGTAGTATAAGGGACAATAGCAATCAGCCCCAGCATTTT. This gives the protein CASSIRDNSNQPQHF. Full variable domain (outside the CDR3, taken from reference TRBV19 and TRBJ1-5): DGGITQSPKYLFRKEGQNVTLSCEQNLNHDAMYWYRQDPGQGLRLIYYSQIVNDFQKGDIAEGYSVSREKKESFPLTVTSAQKNPTAFYLCASSIRDNSNQPQHFGDGTRLSIL.

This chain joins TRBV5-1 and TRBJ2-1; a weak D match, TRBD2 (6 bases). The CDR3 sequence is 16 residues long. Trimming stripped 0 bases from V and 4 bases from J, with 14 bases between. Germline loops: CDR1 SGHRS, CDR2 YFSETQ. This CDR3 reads CASSLVGGDLYNEQFF. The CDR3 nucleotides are TGCGCCAGCAGCTTGGTCGGGGGAGACCTTTACAATGAGCAGTTCTTC.

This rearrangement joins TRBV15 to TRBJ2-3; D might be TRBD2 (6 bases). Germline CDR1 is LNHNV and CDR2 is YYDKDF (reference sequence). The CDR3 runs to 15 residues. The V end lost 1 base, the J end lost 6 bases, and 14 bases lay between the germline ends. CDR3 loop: CATSRGTGVADTQYF. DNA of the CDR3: TGTGCCACCAGCAGAGGTACGGGGGTAGCGGATACGCAGTATTTT.

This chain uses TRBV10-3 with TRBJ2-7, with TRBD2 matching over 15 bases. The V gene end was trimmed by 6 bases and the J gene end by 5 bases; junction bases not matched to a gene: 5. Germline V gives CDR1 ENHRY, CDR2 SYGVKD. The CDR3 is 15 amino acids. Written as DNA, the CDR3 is TGTGCCATCAGAAGGACTAGCGGGGGGGAGGACGAGCAGTACTTC. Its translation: CAIRRTSGGEDEQYF.

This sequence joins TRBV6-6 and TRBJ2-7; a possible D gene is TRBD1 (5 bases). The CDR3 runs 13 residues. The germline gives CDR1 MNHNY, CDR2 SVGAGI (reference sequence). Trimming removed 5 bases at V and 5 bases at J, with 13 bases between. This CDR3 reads CASSRQGIHEQYF. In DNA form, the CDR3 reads TGTGCCAGCAGTCGCCAGGGTATCCACGAGCAGTACTTC.

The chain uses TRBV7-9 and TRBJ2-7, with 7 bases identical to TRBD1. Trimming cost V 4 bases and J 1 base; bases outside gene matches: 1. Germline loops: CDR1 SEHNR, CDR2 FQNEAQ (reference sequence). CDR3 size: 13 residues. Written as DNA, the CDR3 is TGTGCCAGCAGCTGGACAGGTTCCTACGAGCAGTACTTC. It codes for CASSWTGSYEQYF.

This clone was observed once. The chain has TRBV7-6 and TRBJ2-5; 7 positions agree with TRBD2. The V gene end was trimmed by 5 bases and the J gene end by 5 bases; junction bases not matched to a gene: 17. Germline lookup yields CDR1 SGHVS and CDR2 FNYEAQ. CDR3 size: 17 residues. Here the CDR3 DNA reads TGTGCCAGCAGCCGCTTGGGGGGAGGGCCGCGGGAGGAGACCCAGTACTTC. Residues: CASSRLGGGPREETQYF.

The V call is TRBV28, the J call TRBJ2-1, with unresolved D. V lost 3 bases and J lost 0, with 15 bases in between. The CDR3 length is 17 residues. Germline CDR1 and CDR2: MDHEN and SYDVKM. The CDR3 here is CASSFRVARVSYNEQFF. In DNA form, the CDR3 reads TGTGCCAGCAGTTTTCGGGTAGCTCGGGTCTCCTACAATGAGCAGTTCTTC.

The CDR3 sequence is CASSISGGHQETQYF. The CDR3 DNA sequence: TGTGCCAGCAGTATTAGCGGGGGACACCAAGAGACCCAGTACTTC. J is TRBJ2-5 and V is TRBV2; 9 bases map to TRBD2. CDR3 length: 15 residues. Germline V CDR1 and CDR2: SNHLY, FYNNEI. The V segment lost 5 bases and the J segment 0 bases; nucleotides outside the gene matches: 4.

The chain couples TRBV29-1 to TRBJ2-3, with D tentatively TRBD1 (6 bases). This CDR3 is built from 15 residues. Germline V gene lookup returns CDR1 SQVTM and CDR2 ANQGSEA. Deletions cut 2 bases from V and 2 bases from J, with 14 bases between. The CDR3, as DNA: TGCAGCGTTGAAAGACGAAGACAGGACACAGATACGCAGTATTTT. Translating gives CSVERRRQDTDTQYF.

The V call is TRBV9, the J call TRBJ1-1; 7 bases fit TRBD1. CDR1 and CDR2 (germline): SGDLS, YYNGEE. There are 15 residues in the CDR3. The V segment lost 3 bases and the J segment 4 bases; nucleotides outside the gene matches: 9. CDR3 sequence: CASSGDSPTGTEAFF. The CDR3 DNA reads TGTGCCAGCAGCGGGGACAGCCCAACGGGCACTGAAGCTTTCTTT.

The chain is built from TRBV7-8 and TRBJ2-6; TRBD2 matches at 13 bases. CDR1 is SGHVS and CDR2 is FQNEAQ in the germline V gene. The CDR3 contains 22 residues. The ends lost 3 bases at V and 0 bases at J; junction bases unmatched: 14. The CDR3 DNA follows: TGTGCCAGCAGCTTTGGGTTACTAGCGGGGGGGCCTACCCTCTCTGGGGCCAACGTCCTGACTTTC. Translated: CASSFGLLAGGPTLSGANVLTF.

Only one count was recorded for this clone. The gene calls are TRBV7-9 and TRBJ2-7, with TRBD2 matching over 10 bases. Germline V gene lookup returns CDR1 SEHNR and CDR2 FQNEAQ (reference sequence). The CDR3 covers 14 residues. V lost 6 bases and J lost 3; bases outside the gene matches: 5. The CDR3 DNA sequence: TGTGCCAGCAGAGATAGCGGGAGGAACTACGAGCAGTACTTC. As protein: CASRDSGRNYEQYF.

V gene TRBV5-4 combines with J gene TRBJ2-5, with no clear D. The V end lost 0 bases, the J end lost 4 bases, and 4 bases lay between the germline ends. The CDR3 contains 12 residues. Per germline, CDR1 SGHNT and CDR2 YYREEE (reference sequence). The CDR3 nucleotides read TGTGCCAGCAGCTTGGCGTCAGAGACCCAGTACTTC. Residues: CASSLASETQYF.

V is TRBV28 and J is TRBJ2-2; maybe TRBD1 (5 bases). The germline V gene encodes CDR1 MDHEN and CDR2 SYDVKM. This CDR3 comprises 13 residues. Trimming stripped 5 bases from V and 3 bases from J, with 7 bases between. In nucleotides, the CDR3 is TGTGCCAGCAGTCAGGGATACACCGGGGAGCTGTTTTTT. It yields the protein CASSQGYTGELFF.

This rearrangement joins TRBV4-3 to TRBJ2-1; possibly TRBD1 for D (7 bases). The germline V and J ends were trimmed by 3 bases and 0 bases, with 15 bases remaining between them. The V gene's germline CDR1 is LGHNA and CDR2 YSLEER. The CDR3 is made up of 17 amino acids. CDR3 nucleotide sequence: TGCGCCAGCAGCCAGTCCTACAGGGGAGGCTCCTACAATGAGCAGTTCTTC. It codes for CASSQSYRGGSYNEQFF.

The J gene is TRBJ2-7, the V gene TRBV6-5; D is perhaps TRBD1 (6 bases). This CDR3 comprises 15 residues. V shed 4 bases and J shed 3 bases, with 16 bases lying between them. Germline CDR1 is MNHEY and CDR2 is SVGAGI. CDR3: CASSFTGQTYYEQYF. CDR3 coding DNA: TGTGCCAGCAGTTTCACAGGACAGACCTACTACGAGCAGTACTTC.

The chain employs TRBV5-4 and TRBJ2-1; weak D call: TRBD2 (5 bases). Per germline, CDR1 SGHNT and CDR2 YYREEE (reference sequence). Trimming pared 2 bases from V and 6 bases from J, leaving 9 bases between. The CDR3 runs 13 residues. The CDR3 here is CASSFPLANEQFF. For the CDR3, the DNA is TGTGCCAGCAGCTTCCCTCTAGCCAATGAGCAGTTCTTC.

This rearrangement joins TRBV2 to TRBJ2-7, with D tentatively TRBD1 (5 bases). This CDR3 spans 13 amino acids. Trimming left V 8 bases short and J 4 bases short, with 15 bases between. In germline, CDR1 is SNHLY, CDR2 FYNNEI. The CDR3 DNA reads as TGTGCCAGCCTCAGGGAAGAAGGTTACGAGCAGTACTTC. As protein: CASLREEGYEQYF. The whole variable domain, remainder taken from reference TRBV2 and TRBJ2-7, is EPEVTQTPSHQVTQMGQEVILRCVPISNHLYFYWYRQILGQKVEFLVSFYNNEISEKSEIFDDQFSVERPDGSNFTLKIRSTKLEDSAMYFCASLREEGYEQYFGPGTRLTVT.

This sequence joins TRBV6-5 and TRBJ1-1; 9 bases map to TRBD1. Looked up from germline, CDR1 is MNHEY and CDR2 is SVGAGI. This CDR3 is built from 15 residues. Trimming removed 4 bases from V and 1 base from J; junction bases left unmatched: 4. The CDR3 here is CASSWDRETNTEAFF. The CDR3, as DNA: TGTGCCAGCAGTTGGGACAGGGAAACGAACACTGAAGCTTTCTTT.

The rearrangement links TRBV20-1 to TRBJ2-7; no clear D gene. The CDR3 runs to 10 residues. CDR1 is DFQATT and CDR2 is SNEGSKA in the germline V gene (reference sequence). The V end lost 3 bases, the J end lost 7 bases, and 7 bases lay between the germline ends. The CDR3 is CSARYEEQYF. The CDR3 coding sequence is TGCAGTGCTAGGTATGAGGAGCAGTACTTC.

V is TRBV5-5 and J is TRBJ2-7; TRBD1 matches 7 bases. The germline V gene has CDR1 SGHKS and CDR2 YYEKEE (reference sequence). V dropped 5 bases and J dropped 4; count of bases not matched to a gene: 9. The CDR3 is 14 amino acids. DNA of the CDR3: TGTGCCAGCAGTCCGACAGGGATGGGATACGAGCAGTACTTC. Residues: CASSPTGMGYEQYF.

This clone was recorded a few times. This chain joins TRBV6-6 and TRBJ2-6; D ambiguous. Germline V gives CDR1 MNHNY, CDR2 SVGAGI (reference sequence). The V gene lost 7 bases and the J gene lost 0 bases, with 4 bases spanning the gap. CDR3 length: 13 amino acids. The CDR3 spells CASINSGANVLTF. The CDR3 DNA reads TGTGCCAGCATCAACTCTGGGGCCAACGTCCTGACTTTC.

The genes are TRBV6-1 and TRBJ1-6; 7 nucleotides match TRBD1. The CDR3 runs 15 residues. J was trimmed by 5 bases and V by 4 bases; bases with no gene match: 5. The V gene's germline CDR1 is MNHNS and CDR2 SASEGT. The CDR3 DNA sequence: TGTGCCAGCAGTGCGCAGGGGGATAATAATTCACCCCTCCACTTT. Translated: CASSAQGDNNSPLHF.

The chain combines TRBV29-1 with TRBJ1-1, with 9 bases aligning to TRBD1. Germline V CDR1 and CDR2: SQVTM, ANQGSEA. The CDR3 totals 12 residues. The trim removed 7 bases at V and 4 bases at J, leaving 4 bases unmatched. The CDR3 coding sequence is TGCAGCGGGGGACAGGGCCTCACTGAAGCTTTCTTT. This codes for CSGGQGLTEAFF. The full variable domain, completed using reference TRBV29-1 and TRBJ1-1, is SAVISQKPSRDICQRGTSLTIQCQVDSQVTMMFWYRQQPGQSLTLIATANQGSEATYESGFVIDKFPISRPNLTFSTLTVSNMSPEDSSIYLCSGGQGLTEAFFGQGTRLTVV.

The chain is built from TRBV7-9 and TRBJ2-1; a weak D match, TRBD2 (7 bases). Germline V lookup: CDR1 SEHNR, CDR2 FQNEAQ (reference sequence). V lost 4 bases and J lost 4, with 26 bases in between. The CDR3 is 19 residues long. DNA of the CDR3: TGTGCCAGCAGCTCACTTCGGGGGGCATTACCGAACCAATACAATGAGCAGTTCTTC. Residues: CASSSLRGALPNQYNEQFF. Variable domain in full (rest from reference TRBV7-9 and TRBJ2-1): DTGVSQNPRHKITKRGQNVTFRCDPISEHNRLYWYRQTLGQGPEFLTYFQNEAQLEKSRLLSDRFSAERPKGSFSTLEIQRTEQGDSAMYLCASSSLRGALPNQYNEQFFGPGTRLTVL.

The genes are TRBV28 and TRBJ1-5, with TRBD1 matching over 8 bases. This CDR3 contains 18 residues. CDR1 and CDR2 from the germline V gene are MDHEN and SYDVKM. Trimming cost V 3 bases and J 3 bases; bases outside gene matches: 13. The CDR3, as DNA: TGTGCCAGCAGTTTGGGAGCTTGGACAGGGAGGTTCAATCAGCCCCAGCATTTT. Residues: CASSLGAWTGRFNQPQHF.

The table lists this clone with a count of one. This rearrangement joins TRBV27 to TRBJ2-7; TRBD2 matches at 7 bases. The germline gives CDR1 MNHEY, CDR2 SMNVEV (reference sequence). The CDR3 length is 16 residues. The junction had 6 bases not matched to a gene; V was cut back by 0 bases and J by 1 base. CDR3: CASSLSGGDQSYEQYF. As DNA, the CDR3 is TGTGCCAGCAGTTTATCGGGAGGGGACCAATCCTACGAGCAGTACTTC.

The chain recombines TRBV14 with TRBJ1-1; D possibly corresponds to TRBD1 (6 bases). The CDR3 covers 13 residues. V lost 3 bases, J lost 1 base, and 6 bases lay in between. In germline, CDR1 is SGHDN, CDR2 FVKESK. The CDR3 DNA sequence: TGTGCCAGCAGCCAGGACAGGAACACTGAAGCTTTCTTT. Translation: CASSQDRNTEAFF. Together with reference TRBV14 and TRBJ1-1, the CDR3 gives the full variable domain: EAGVTQFPSHSVIEKGQTVTLRCDPISGHDNLYWYRRVMGKEIKFLLHFVKESKQDESGMPNNRFLAERTGGTYSTLKVQPAELEDSGVYFCASSQDRNTEAFFGQGTRLTVV.